The 12 T cell receptor beta chains below were found in one sample sequenced in a study of cytomegalovirus exposure and HLA in healthy donors. PCR primers comprised 60 Vbeta and 13 Jbeta primers. Assay used: immunoSEQ multiplex PCR; TCRdb lists only in-frame clones, some missing. This sample has about 150,000 clones, with around three quarters found just once. Sequenced input: PBMCs. Source of these receptors: a woman aged 40-49 years in good health and CMV-seronegative.

The CDR3 loop reads CASSLGLWEGNSPLHF. Written as DNA, the CDR3 is TGTGCCAGCAGCTTGGGACTGTGGGAGGGTAATTCACCCCTCCACTTT. The V gene is TRBV11-2, the J gene TRBJ1-6; D is possibly TRBD1 (5 bases). Trimming cost V 3 bases and J 6 bases, with 15 bases left between them. The CDR3 loop spans 16 amino acids. Germline CDR1 SGHAT, CDR2 FQNNGV.

This rearrangement joins TRBV28 to TRBJ1-2; tentatively, D is TRBD1 (5 bases). V dropped 6 bases and J dropped 1 base, with 18 bases sitting between them. The germline V gene has CDR1 MDHEN and CDR2 SYDVKM. There are 16 residues in the CDR3. The CDR3 nucleotides are TGTGCCAGCAGAACCCAATCATTCAGGGATAACTATGGCTACACCTTC. Its protein is CASRTQSFRDNYGYTF.

This clone was seen just once. The V and J genes are TRBV5-4 and TRBJ1-5, with D unclear. The CDR3 runs 14 residues. Germline CDR1 reads SGHNT; CDR2 reads YYREEE (reference sequence). The germline V and J ends were trimmed by 3 bases and 3 bases, with 10 bases remaining between them. The chain's CDR3 is CASSSRENNQPQHF. Written as DNA, the CDR3 is TGTGCCAGCAGCTCCCGGGAAAACAATCAGCCCCAGCATTTT.

J is TRBJ2-5 and V is TRBV7-2; D perhaps matches TRBD2 (5 bases). Germline V gene data show CDR1 as SGHTA and CDR2 as FQGNSA. Trimming removed 5 bases from V and 4 bases from J, with 14 bases in between. This CDR3 spans 14 amino acids. CDR3 sequence reads: CASSPLGVRETQYF. The CDR3 DNA sequence: TGTGCCAGCAGCCCCCTCGGGGTAAGAGAGACCCAGTACTTC.

The V call is TRBV6-1, the J call TRBJ2-7, with D unresolved. The germline CDR1 and CDR2 sequences are MNHNS and SASEGT. The CDR3 sequence is 15 residues long. V shed 3 bases and J shed 0 bases, with 12 bases lying between them. CDR3 loop: CASSDRGAVSYEQYF. For the CDR3, the DNA is TGTGCCAGCAGTGACCGTGGAGCTGTCTCCTACGAGCAGTACTTC.

The gene calls are TRBV6-1 and TRBJ1-4; 9 bases match TRBD1. The V gene's germline CDR1 is MNHNS and CDR2 SASEGT. The CDR3 runs to 12 residues. V shed 8 bases, J shed 7 bases, and the junction held 2 bases outside the gene matches. The CDR3: CASGTGPEKLFF. The DNA of the CDR3 is TGTGCCAGCGGGACAGGGCCTGAAAAACTGTTTTTT.

The chain has TRBV27 and TRBJ1-1, with D unresolved. V was pared by 6 bases and J by 4 bases, with 9 bases between. The CDR3 loop spans 12 amino acids. The germline V gene has CDR1 MNHEY and CDR2 SMNVEV (reference sequence). The CDR3 here is CASRRVGTEAFF. CDR3 coding DNA: TGTGCCAGCAGGAGGGTGGGCACTGAAGCTTTCTTT.

The chain combines TRBV7-9 with TRBJ2-7; 10 positions agree with TRBD2. The CDR3 spans 15 residues. Trimming at V came to 5 bases and at J to 3 bases, leaving 7 bases not matched to a gene. The germline V gene has CDR1 SEHNR and CDR2 FQNEAQ (reference sequence). The DNA of the CDR3 is TGTGCCAGCAGCCTGAGCGAGCGGGGGGGCTACGAGCAGTACTTC. Encoded protein: CASSLSERGGYEQYF. The variable domain in full, with the rest retrieved from reference TRBV7-9 and TRBJ2-7, is DTGVSQNPRHKITKRGQNVTFRCDPISEHNRLYWYRQTLGQGPEFLTYFQNEAQLEKSRLLSDRFSAERPKGSFSTLEIQRTEQGDSAMYLCASSLSERGGYEQYFGPGTRLTVT.

The CDR3 region has the DNA TGTGCCAGCAGCTTGAAAGGGGGCACTGAAGCTTTCTTT. It is translated as CASSLKGGTEAFF. The gene calls are TRBV11-3 and TRBJ1-1; possibly TRBD1 for D (6 bases). CDR1 is SGHNT, CDR2 YENEEA, per germline. Trimming took 3 bases from V and 4 from J, leaving 9 bases between them. The CDR3 sequence is 13 residues long.

This sequence joins TRBV7-9 and TRBJ1-5; tentative D call: TRBD1 (5 bases). CDR1 and CDR2 from the germline V gene are SEHNR and FQNEAQ (reference sequence). The germline V and J ends were trimmed by 5 bases and 5 bases, with 10 bases remaining between them. The CDR3 runs 13 residues. The CDR3 DNA reads as TGTGCCAGCAGCGCGACAGTCGATCAGCCCCAGCATTTT. It translates to CASSATVDQPQHF.

This clone was counted a single time. CDR3 in amino acids: CASRVGAGGVYGYTF. The CDR3 coding sequence is TGCGCCAGCAGGGTCGGGGCAGGGGGCGTCTATGGCTACACCTTC. The genes are TRBV5-1 and TRBJ1-2; 8 bases fit TRBD1. The CDR3 sequence is 15 residues long. V dropped 5 bases and J dropped 4; count of bases not matched to a gene: 10. Germline lookup yields CDR1 SGHRS and CDR2 YFSETQ.

The V and J genes are TRBV6-6 and TRBJ2-7; TRBD1 agrees at 7 bases. Unmatched junction bases numbered 10, after V lost 4 bases and J lost 1 base. CDR3 size: 16 residues. Germline V gene lookup returns CDR1 MNHNY and CDR2 SVGAGI (reference sequence). CDR3 in DNA: TGTGCCAGCAGTTCGAACCTTCCGGGACAGTCCTACGAGCAGTACTTC. It is translated as CASSSNLPGQSYEQYF.